This TCR beta chain emerged from a study of OX40 agonist ivuxolimab in advanced cancers. Concerning the study at large: Ivuxolimab was an agonistic, fully human IgG2 monoclonal antibody directed against OX40 (CD134), a costimulatory receptor. Intravenous ivuxolimab was administered to patients every 2 weeks at six dose levels: 0.01, 0.1, 0.3, 1.5, 3 and 10 mg/kg. Patients were allowed to have had prior anti-PD-1, anti-PD-L1 or anti-CTLA-4 therapy, and approximately 40% of the dose-escalation patients had been treated with checkpoint inhibitors. Among the 50 to 55 dose-escalation patients, 19 had hepatocellular carcinoma, roughly 15 melanoma, 9 renal cell carcinoma and 9 head and neck cancer. Peripheral TCRbeta sequencing was intended to test whether TCR sequence diversity was altered and clonal T-cell expansion was caused by ivuxolimab. Partial responses were achieved by three dose-escalation patients, of whom one had hepatocellular carcinoma and two had cutaneous melanoma. In the dose-escalation cohort, around four fifths of patients were male, and the mean age was about 55 years, with a range of about 20 to 79. The monotherapy dose-escalation portion (N ≈ 56 patients) of the phase I ivuxolimab trial is reported in the paper.

Note on this clone: There is no known antigen for this receptor. Base qualities are not provided; no much larger clone lies one nucleotide away.

The trial excluded patients who had a history of autoimmune disease or were on systemic immunosuppression. Peripheral blood for TCR sequencing was collected from all dose cohorts at baseline, on cycle 4 day 1, and on cycle 7 day 1. The samples were taken from a phase I, first-in-human, multicenter, open-label dose-escalation trial of ivuxolimab. The trial enrolled adults with locally advanced or metastatic head and neck squamous cell, hepatocellular, melanoma or renal cell carcinoma. Before TCR sequencing, CD4+ T cells and CD8+ T cells were sorted from peripheral blood as separate populations. Paper-wide results and their limitations: At doses of 0.1 to 3.0 mg/kg, clonal expansion of both CD4+ and CD8+ T cells in blood was seen between baseline and week 6. In the 0.1-3.0 mg/kg groups, partial responders were among the patients with the lowest normalized peripheral clonal expansion, particularly in CD8+ T cells. The antigen specificity of the peripheral T cells that underwent clonal expansion was not determined. Low levels of normalized T-cell clonal expansion were also seen in some patients who did not respond. After ivuxolimab, more expanded clones were found on average in CD8+ T cells than in CD4+ T cells.

To sequence the TCRbeta CDR3 region, genomic DNA was isolated from the sorted cells. The immunoSEQ Assay was used to sequence the TCRbeta CDR3 regions. TCRdb re-hosts the immuneACCESS table, in-frame sequences only. Its copies lack some clones; in the studies checked, an unresolved V gene accounts for under half of them, and the cause for the rest is not known. This sample has around 150,000 clones in its table, and around nine tenths of those were observed once. Roughly 0.99% of the sample is in the top ten clones. The germline V gene (reference sequence) provides CDR1 SGHNT and CDR2 YYREEE. V is reduced by 2 bases and J by 4 bases, leaving a spacing of 15 bases between them. Inclusive of the bounding cysteine and phenylalanine, the CDR3 is 16 residues long. Only CDR3 DNA is held: 48 bases, read in frame from base 1.

This TCR came from an adult with an advanced solid tumor such as melanoma, head and neck, liver or kidney cancer. The rearrangement combines TRBV5-4 with TRBJ2-2; a tentative D match to TRBD1 spans 6 bases. The source was CD4+ or CD8+ T cells sorted from blood, collected in a trial of the OX40 agonist ivuxolimab. The DNA sequence is given as TGTGCCAGCAGCTTTTCACAGGGACAAGGCACCGGGGAGCTGTTTTTT. The resulting protein is CASSFSQGQGTGELFF.